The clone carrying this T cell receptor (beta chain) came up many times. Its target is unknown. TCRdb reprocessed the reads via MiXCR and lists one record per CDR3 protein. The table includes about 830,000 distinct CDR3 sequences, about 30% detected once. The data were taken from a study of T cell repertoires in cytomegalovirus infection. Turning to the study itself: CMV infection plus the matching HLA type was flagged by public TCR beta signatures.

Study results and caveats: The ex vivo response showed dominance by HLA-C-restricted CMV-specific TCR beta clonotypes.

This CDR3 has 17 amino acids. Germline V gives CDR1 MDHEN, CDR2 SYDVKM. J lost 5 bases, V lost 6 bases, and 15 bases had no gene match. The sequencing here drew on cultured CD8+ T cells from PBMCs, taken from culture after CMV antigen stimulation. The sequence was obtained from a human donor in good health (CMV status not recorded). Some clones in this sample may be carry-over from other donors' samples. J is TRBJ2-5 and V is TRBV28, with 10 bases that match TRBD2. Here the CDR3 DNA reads TGTGCCAGCAGAATCCGTCCGATAGCGGGGGGCCGCGAGACCCAGTACTTC. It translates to CASRIRPIAGGRETQYF.